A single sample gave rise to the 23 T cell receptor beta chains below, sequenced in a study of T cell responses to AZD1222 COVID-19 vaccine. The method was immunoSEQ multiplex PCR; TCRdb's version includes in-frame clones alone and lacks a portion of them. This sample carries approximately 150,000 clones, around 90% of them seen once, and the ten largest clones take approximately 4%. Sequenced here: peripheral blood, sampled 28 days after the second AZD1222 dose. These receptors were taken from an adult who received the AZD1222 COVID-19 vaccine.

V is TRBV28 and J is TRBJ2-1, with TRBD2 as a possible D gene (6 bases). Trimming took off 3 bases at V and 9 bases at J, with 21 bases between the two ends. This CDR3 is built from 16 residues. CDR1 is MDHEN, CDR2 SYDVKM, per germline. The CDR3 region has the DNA TGTGCCAGCAGTTTTCGGGGCCAAAAACGGAGGGGTGAGCAGTTCTTC. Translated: CASSFRGQKRRGEQFF.

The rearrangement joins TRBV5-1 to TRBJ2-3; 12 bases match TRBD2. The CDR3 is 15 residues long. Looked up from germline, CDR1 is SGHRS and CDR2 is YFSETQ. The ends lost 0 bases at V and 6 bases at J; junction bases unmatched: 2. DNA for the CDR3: TGCGCCAGCAGCTTGGTGGGGACTAGCGGGGATACGCAGTATTTT. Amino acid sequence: CASSLVGTSGDTQYF.

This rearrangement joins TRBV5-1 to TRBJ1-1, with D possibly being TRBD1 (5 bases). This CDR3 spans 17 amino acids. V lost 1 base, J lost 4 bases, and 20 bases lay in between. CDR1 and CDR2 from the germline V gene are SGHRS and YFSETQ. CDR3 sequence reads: CASSLSWTPLYGTEAFF. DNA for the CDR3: TGCGCCAGCAGCTTGTCGTGGACACCTCTATACGGCACTGAAGCTTTCTTT.

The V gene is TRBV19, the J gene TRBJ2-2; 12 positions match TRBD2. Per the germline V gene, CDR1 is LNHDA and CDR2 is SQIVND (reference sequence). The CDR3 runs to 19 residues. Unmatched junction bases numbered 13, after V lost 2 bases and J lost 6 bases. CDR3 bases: TGTGCCAGTAGTATAACCCACCGCCTAGCGGGAGGGCGCGCCGGGGAGCTGTTTTTT. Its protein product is CASSITHRLAGGRAGELFF.

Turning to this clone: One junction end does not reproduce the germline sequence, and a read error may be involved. The CDR3: CASSEVGTEQNF. The CDR3 bases are TGTGCCAGCAGTGAAGTGGGTACGGAGCAAAACTTC. V gene TRBV6-1 combines with J gene TRBJ1-2; D not certain. This CDR3 has 12 amino acids. CDR1 is MNHNS, CDR2 SASEGT, per germline.

CDR3 region: CASSQGDWDNQPQHF. CDR3 nucleotide sequence: TGTGCCAGTAGCCAGGGGGATTGGGACAATCAGCCCCAGCATTTT. This sequence joins TRBV19 and TRBJ1-5; 7 positions agree with TRBD1. Germline-derived CDR1 and CDR2 are LNHDA and SQIVND (reference sequence). This CDR3 region has 15 residues. Trimming cost V 6 bases and J 3 bases; bases outside gene matches: 8. Supplemented by reference TRBV19 and TRBJ1-5, the full variable domain reads DGGITQSPKYLFRKEGQNVTLSCEQNLNHDAMYWYRQDPGQGLRLIYYSQIVNDFQKGDIAEGYSVSREKKESFPLTVTSAQKNPTAFYLCASSQGDWDNQPQHFGDGTRLSIL.

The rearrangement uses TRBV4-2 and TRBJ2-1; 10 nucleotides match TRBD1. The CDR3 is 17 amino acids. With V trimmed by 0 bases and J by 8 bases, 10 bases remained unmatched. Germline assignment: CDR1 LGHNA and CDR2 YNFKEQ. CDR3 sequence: CASSQDARGTGVYEQFF. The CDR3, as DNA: TGTGCCAGCAGCCAAGATGCCCGGGGGACAGGGGTTTATGAGCAGTTCTTC.

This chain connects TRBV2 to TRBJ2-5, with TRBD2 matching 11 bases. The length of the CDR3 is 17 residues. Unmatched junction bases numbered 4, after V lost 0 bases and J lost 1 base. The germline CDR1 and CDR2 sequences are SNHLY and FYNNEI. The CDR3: CASSEASLAGGQETQYF. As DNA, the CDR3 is TGTGCCAGCAGTGAAGCCTCGCTAGCGGGAGGCCAAGAGACCCAGTACTTC.

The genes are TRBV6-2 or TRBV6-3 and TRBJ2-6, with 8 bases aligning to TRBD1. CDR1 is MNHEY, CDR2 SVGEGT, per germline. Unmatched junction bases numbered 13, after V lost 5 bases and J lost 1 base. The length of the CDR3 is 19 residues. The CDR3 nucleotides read TGTGCCAGCAGTACCCTCCGCAGGGGGCGACTTTCTGGGGCCAACGTCCTGACTTTC. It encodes CASSTLRRGRLSGANVLTF.

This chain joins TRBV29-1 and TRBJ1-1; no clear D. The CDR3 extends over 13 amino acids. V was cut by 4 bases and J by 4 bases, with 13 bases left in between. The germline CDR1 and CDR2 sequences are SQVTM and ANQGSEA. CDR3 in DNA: TGCAGCGTTGTAGGCCCCAGGTCCACTGAAGCTTTCTTT. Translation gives CSVVGPRSTEAFF.

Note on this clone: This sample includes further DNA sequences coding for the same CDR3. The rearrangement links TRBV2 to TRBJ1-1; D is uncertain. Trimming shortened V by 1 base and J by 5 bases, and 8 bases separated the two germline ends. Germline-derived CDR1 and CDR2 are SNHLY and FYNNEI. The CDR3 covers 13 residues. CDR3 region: CASSEGAGTEAFF. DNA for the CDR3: TGTGCCAGCAGTGAAGGGGCCGGGACTGAAGCTTTCTTT.

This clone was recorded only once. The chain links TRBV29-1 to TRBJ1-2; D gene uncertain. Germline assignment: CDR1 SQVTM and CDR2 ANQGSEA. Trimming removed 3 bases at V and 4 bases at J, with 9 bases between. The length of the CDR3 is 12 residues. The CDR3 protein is CSVDGQIYGYTF. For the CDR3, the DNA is TGCAGCGTTGATGGGCAGATCTATGGCTACACCTTC.

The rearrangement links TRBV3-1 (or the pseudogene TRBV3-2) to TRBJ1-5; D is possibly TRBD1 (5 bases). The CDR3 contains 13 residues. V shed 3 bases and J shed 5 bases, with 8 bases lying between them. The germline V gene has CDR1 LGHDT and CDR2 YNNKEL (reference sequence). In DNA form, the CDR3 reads TGTGCCAGCAGCCAGGGCAGGGATCAGCCCCAGCATTTT. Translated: CASSQGRDQPQHF.

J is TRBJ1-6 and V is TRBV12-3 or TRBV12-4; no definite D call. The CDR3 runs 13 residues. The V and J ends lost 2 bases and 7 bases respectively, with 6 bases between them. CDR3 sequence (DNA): TGTGCCAGCAGTTTATCTGAGAATTCACCCCTCCACTTT. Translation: CASSLSENSPLHF.

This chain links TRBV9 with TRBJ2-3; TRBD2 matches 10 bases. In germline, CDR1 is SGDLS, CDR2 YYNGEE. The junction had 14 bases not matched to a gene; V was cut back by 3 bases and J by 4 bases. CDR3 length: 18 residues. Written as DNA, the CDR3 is TGTGCCAGCAGCGAGCGGGCTAGCGGGAGTTATGGGGCAGATACGCAGTATTTT. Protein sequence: CASSERASGSYGADTQYF.

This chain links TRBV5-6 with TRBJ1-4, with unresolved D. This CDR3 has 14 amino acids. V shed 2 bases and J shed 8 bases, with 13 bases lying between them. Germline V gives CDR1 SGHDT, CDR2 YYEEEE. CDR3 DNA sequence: TGTGCCAGCAGCTTCCTCCTCTTTGGCGAAAAACTGTTTTTT. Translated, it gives CASSFLLFGEKLFF.

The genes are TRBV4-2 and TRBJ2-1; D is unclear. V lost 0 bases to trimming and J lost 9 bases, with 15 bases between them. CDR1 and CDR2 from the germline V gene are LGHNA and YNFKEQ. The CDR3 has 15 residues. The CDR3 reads CASSQDLGQSIEQFF. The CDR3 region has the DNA TGTGCCAGCAGCCAAGATCTAGGGCAGTCGATTGAGCAGTTCTTC.

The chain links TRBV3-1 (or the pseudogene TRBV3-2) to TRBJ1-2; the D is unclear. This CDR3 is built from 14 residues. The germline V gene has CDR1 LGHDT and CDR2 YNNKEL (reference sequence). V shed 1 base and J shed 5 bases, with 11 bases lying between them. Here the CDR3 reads CASSQAHKRYGYTF. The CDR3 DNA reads TGTGCCAGCAGCCAAGCACATAAGAGATATGGCTACACCTTC.

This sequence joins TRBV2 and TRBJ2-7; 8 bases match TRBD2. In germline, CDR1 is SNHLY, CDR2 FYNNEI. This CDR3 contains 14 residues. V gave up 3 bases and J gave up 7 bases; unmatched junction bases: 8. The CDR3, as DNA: TGTGCCAGCAGTGACACAGCGGGAGCTGTAGAGCAGTACTTC. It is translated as CASSDTAGAVEQYF.

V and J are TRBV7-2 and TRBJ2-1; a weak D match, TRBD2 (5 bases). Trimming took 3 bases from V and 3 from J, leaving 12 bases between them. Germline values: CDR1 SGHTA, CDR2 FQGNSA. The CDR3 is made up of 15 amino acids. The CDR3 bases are TGTGCCAGCAGCTTGATAGGACTGAGCTACAATGAGCAGTTCTTC. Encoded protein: CASSLIGLSYNEQFF.

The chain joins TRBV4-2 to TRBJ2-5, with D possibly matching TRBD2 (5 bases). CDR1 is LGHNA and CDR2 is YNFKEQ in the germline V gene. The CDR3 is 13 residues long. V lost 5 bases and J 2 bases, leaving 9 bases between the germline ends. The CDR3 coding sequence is TGTGCCAGCAGCATTAGCGTACAAGAGACCCAGTACTTC. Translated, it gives CASSISVQETQYF.

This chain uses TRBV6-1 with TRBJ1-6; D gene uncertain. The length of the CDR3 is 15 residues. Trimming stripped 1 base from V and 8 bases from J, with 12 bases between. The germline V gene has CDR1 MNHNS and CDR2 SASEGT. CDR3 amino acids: CASSEVGLRYSPLHF. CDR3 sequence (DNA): TGTGCCAGCAGTGAAGTGGGGTTACGGTATTCACCCCTCCACTTT.

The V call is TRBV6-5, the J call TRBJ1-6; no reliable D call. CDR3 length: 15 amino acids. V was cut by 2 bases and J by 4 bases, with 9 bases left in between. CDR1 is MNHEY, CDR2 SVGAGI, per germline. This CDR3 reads CASSYGGYYNSPLHF. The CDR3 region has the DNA TGTGCCAGCAGTTACGGAGGTTATTATAATTCACCCCTCCACTTT.